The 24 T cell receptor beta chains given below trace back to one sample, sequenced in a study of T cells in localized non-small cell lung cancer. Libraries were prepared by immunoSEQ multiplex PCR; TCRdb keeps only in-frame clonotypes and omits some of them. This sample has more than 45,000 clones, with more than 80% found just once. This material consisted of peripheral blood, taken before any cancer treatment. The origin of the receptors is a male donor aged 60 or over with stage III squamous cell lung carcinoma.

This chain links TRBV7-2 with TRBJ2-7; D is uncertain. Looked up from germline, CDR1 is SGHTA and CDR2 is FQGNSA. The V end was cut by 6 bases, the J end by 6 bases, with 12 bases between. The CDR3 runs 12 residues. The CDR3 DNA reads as TGTGCCAGCAGGTCCGACCTTCCCGAGCAGTACTTC. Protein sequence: CASRSDLPEQYF.

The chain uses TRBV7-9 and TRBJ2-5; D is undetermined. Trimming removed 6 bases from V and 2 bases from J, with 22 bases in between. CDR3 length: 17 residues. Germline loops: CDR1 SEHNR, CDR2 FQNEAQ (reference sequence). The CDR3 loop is CASRVWVRSGPQETQYF. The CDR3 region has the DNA TGTGCCAGCAGGGTTTGGGTGAGATCCGGACCGCAAGAGACCCAGTACTTC.

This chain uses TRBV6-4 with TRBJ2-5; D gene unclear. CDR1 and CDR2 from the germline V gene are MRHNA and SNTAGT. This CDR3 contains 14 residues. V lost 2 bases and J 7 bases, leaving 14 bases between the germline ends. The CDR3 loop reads CASSDAISVVTQYF. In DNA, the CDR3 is TGTGCCAGCAGTGACGCAATCAGCGTTGTGACCCAGTACTTC.

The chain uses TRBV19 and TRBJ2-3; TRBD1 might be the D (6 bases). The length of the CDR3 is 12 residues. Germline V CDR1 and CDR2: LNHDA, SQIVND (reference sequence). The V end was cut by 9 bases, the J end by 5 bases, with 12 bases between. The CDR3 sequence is CASAVQGDTQYF. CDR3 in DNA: TGTGCCAGCGCCGTACAGGGAGATACGCAGTATTTT.

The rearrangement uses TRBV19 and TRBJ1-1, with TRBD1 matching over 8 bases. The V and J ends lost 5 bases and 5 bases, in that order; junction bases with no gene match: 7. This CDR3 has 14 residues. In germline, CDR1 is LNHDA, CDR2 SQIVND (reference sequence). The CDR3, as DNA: TGTGCCAGTAGTCCGCGCCGGGACAGGACTGAAGCTTTCTTT. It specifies CASSPRRDRTEAFF.

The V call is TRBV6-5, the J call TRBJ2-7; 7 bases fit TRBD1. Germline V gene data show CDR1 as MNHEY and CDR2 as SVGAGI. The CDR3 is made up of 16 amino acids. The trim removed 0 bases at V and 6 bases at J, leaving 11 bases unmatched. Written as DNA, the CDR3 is TGTGCCAGCAGTTACTCATCACCGACAGGGCCTGTCGAGCAGTACTTC. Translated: CASSYSSPTGPVEQYF.

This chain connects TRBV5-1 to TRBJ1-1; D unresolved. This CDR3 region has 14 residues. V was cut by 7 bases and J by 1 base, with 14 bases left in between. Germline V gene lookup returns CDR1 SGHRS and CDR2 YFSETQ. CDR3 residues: CASRMPPGNTEAFF. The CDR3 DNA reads TGCGCCAGCCGAATGCCCCCAGGGAACACTGAAGCTTTCTTT.

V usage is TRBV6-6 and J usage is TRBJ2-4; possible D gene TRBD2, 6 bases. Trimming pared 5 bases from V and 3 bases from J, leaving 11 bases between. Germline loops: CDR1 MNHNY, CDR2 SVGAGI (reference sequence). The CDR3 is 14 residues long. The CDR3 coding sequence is TGTGCCAGCAGTGGCGGGACTGACAAAAACATTCAGTACTTC. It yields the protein CASSGGTDKNIQYF.

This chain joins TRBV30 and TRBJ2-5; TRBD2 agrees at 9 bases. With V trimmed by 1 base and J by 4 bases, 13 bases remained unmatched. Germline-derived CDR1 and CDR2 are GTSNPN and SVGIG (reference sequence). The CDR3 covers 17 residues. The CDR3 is CAWSGPGRAGGPETQYF. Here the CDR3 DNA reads TGTGCCTGGAGTGGGCCGGGGAGAGCGGGAGGCCCAGAGACCCAGTACTTC.

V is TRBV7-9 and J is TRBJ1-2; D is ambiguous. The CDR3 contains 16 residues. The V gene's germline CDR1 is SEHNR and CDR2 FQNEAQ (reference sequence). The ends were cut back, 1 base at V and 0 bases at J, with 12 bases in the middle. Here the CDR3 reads CASSLGPRRPNYGYTF. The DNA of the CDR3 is TGTGCCAGCAGCTTAGGTCCAAGGAGACCTAACTATGGCTACACCTTC.

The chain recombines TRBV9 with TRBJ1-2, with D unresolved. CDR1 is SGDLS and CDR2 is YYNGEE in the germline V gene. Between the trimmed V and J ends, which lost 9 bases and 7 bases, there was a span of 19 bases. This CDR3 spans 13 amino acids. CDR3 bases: TGTGCCACCTCTGCCCGGCAGGAGGGTGGCTACACCTTC. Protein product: CATSARQEGGYTF. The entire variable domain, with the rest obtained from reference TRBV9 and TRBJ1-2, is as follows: DSGVTQTPKHLITATGQRVTLRCSPRSGDLSVYWYQQSLDQGLQFLIQYYNGEERAKGNILERFSAQQFPDLHSELNLSSLELGDSALYFCATSARQEGGYTFGSGTRLTVV.

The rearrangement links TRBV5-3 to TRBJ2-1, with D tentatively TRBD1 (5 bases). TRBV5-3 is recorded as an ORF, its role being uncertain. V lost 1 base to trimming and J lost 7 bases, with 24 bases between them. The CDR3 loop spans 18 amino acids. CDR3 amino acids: CARSLSSGLAPAGNEQFF. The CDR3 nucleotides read TGTGCCAGAAGCTTGAGTTCCGGTCTCGCCCCGGCAGGGAATGAGCAGTTCTTC.

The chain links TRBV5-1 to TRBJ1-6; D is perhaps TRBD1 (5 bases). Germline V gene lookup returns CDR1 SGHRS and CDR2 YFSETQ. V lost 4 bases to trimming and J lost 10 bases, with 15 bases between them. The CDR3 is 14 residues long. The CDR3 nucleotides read TGCGCCAGCAGCCTAAATGCAGGGAACTCACCCCTCCACTTT. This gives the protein CASSLNAGNSPLHF.

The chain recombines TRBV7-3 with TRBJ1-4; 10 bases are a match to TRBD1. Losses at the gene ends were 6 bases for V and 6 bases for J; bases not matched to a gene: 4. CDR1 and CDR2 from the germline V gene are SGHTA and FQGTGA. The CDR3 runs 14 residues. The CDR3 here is CASSPTGGDEKLFF. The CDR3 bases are TGTGCCAGCAGTCCGACAGGGGGCGATGAAAAACTGTTTTTT.

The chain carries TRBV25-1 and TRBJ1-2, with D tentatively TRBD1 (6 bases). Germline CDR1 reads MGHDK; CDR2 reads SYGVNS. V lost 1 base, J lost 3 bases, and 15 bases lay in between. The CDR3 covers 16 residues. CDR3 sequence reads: CASSESLTGRDYGYTF. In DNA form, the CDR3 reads TGTGCCAGCAGTGAATCGTTAACAGGGAGGGACTATGGCTACACCTTC.

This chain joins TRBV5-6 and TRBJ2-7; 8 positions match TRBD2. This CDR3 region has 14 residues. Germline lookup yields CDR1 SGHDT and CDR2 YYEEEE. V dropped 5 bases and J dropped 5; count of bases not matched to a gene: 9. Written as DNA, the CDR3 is TGTGCCAGCAGGGAAGCGGGAGTGATCCACGAGCAGTACTTC. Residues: CASREAGVIHEQYF.

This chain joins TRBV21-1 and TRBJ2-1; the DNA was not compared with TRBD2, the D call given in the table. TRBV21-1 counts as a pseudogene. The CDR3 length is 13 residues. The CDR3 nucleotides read TGTGCCAGCAGCAAAGGAGGCGACAATGAGCAGTTCTTC. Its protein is CASSKGGDNEQFF.

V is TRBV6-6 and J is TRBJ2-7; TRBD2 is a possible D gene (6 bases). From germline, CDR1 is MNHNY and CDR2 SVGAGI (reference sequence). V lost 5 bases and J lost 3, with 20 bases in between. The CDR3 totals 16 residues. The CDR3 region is CASSRRGTAVYYEQYF. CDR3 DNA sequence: TGTGCCAGCAGTCGCCGCGGGACCGCGGTCTACTACGAGCAGTACTTC.

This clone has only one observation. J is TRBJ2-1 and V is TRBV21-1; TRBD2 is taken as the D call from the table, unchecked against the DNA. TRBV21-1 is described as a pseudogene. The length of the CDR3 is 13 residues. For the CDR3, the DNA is TGTGCCAGCAGCAAACCTCGTTACAATGAGCAGTTCTTC. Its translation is CASSKPRYNEQFF.

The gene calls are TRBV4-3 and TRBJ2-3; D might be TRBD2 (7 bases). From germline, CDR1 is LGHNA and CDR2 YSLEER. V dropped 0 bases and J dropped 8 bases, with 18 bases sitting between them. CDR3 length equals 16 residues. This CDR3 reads CASSQEVAGALVTQYF. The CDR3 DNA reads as TGCGCCAGCAGCCAAGAAGTCGCGGGGGCTCTAGTTACGCAGTATTTT.

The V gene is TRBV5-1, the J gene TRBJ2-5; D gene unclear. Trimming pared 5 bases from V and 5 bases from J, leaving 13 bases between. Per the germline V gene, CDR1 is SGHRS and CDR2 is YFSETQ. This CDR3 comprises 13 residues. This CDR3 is CASSNPVMETQYF. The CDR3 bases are TGCGCCAGCAGTAATCCGGTTATGGAGACCCAGTACTTC.

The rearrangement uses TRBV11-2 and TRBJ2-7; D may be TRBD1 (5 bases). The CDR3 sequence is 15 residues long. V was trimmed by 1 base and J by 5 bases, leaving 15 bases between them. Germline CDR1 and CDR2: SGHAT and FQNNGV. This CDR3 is CASSLGLRGRNEQYF. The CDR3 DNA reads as TGTGCCAGCAGCTTAGGATTAAGGGGAAGGAACGAGCAGTACTTC.

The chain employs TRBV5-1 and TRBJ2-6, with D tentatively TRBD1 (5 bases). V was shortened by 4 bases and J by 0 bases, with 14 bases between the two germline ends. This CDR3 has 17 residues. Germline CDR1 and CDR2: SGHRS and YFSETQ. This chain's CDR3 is CASSLNTGTSGANVLTF. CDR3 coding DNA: TGCGCCAGCAGCCTCAATACAGGAACCTCTGGGGCCAACGTCCTGACTTTC.

The CDR3 bases are TGTGCCAGCAGCCCGTATGGGGCAGGTAGTGCTATCGCTGAAGCTTTCTTT. Translating it yields CASSPYGAGSAIAEAFF. V and J are TRBV7-2 and TRBJ1-1; D perhaps matches TRBD1 (5 bases). Germline V CDR1 and CDR2: SGHTA, FQGNSA. The CDR3 totals 17 residues. With 5 bases removed from V and 6 bases from J, the gap between germline ends came to 25 bases.